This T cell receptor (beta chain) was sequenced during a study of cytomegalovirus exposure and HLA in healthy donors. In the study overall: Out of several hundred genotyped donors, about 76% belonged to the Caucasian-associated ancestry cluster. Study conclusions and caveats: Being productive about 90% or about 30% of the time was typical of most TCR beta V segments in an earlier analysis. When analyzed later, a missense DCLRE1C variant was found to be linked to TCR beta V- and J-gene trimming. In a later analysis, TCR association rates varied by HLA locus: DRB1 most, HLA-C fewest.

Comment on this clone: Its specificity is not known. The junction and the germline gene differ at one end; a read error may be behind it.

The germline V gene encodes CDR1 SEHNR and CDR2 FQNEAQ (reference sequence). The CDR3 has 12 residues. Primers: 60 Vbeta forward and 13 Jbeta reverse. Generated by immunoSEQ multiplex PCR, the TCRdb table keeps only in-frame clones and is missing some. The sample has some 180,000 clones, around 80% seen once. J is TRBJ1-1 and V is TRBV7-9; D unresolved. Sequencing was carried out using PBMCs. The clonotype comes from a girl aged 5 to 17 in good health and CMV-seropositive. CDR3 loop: CASSLSLHSNLF. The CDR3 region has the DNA TGTGCCAGCAGCTTATCCCTCCACAGCAACTTGTTC. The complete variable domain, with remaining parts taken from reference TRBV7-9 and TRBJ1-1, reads DTGVSQNPRHKITKRGQNVTFRCDPISEHNRLYWYRQTLGQGPEFLTYFQNEAQLEKSRLLSDRFSAERPKGSFSTLEIQRTEQGDSAMYLCASSLSLHSNLFGQGTRLTVV.